Below, 8 T cell receptor beta chains from the same sample are listed, as sequenced in a study of blood T cell repertoires in COVID-19. Here immunoSEQ multiplex PCR was the method, and the copy in TCRdb shows in-frame clones only, minus some. The sample yields under 250,000 clones, roughly 84% seen once. Specimen: peripheral blood. The receptor source for this set is a man aged 50-59 years with active or convalescent COVID-19.

The V gene is TRBV7-2, the J gene TRBJ1-1; D remains ambiguous. V was shortened by 4 bases and J by 9 bases, with 12 bases between the two germline ends. This CDR3 contains 12 residues. CDR1 is SGHTA and CDR2 is FQGNSA in the germline V gene. The CDR3 region has the DNA TGTGCCAGCAGCTCCGGGGTCGGCCAAGCTTTCTTT. Protein sequence: CASSSGVGQAFF.

This rearrangement joins TRBV12-5 to TRBJ2-6, with D possibly matching TRBD2 (5 bases). V lost 0 bases and J 1 base, leaving 10 bases between the germline ends. This CDR3 is built from 17 residues. CDR1 and CDR2 from the germline V gene are LGHNT and FRNRAP. The CDR3 sequence is CASGLVLRGSGANVLTF. The CDR3 nucleotides read TGTGCTAGTGGTTTGGTACTTAGAGGGTCTGGGGCCAACGTCCTGACTTTC.

The chain combines TRBV10-3 with TRBJ2-1; 8 nucleotides match TRBD1. This CDR3 region has 15 residues. CDR1 and CDR2 (germline): ENHRY, SYGVKD. V gave up 4 bases and J gave up 7 bases; unmatched junction bases: 9. CDR3 nucleotides: TGTGCCATCAGTGGGGCAGACAGGGGAGTGAATGAGCAGTTCTTC. Amino acid sequence: CAISGADRGVNEQFF.

This clone came up once. The rearrangement uses TRBV28 and TRBJ2-7; 7 bases fit TRBD2. In germline, CDR1 is MDHEN, CDR2 SYDVKM. Losses at the gene ends were 6 bases for V and 2 bases for J; bases not matched to a gene: 13. The CDR3 is made up of 16 amino acids. CDR3 DNA: TGTGCCAGCAGCCCGCCCAGCCATCGGGAGGCCTACGAGCAGTACTTC. It encodes CASSPPSHREAYEQYF. Looking up the rest from reference TRBV28 and TRBJ2-7 gives the full variable domain: DVKVTQSSRYLVKRTGEKVFLECVQDMDHENMFWYRQDPGLGLRLIYFSYDVKMKEKGDIPEGYSVSREKKERFSLILESASTNQTSMYLCASSPPSHREAYEQYFGPGTRLTVT.

The rearrangement uses TRBV6-5 and TRBJ2-7; TRBD1 matches 7 bases. This CDR3 is 15 amino acids long. V was pared by 6 bases and J by 4 bases, with 12 bases of the junction left unmatched. CDR1 MNHEY and CDR2 SVGAGI come from the germline V gene. The CDR3 DNA reads as TGTGCCAGCAGCCCCCCGGGACAGTTTGCTTACGAGCAGTACTTC. Residues: CASSPPGQFAYEQYF.

The CDR3 DNA sequence: TGTGCCAGCAGCCAAGATGAAGGAGGGTCTAGCGGGGGGCCCTTCCTAGCGCAGTATTTT. Encoded protein: CASSQDEGGSSGGPFLAQYF. The chain links TRBV4-2 to TRBJ2-3, with 11 bases matching TRBD2. Germline CDR1 LGHNA, CDR2 YNFKEQ. J was trimmed by 10 bases and V by 0 bases; bases with no gene match: 21. The CDR3 is 20 amino acids.

The gene calls are TRBV2 and TRBJ2-2, with 11 positions matching TRBD1. Trimming took 5 bases from V and 6 from J; bases not matched to a gene: 2. This CDR3 spans 14 amino acids. The germline V gene has CDR1 SNHLY and CDR2 FYNNEI. The CDR3 nucleotides are TGTGCCAGCAGTAGGGACAGGGGGGCCGGGGAGCTGTTTTTT. Translated: CASSRDRGAGELFF.

V is TRBV5-4 and J is TRBJ2-3; 9 nucleotides line up with TRBD2. Unmatched junction bases numbered 5, after V lost 7 bases and J lost 2 bases. Looked up from germline, CDR1 is SGHNT and CDR2 is YYREEE (reference sequence). The CDR3 has 14 residues. The CDR3 coding sequence is TGTGCCAGCTACTCTAGCGGGGTCACAGATACGCAGTATTTT. Protein: CASYSSGVTDTQYF.